This T cell receptor (beta chain) was captured by sequencing in a study of cytomegalovirus exposure and HLA in healthy donors. Notes on the study in general: Reports indicate that TCR beta sequences accurately predicted the HLA-A and HLA-B alleles of most subjects. A previous analysis found most TCR beta V segments productive roughly 87% or roughly 30% of the time. Further analysis was carried out later, and it showed several of the most significant clusters appearing linked to common viral pathogens.

Each of the donors was a healthy bone marrow donor. PCR employed 60 Vbeta and 13 Jbeta primers. The data were produced by immunoSEQ multiplex PCR, yet TCRdb's version contains in-frame clones alone and is incomplete. This table holds 90,000 to 150,000 clones, 15% found once. The CDR3 is 14 residues long. Germline V gene data show CDR1 as MNHEY and CDR2 as SVGAGI. V was shortened by 5 bases and J by 0 bases, with 10 bases between the two germline ends. Concerning this clone itself: Its antigen is not known. Within the sample, other DNA sequences also encode this same CDR3.

V and J are TRBV6-5 and TRBJ1-2; tentative D call: TRBD1 (5 bases). The sequence was obtained from a woman younger than 35 in good health and CMV-seronegative. What was sequenced was PBMCs. CDR3 sequence (DNA): TGTGCCAGCAGTAGAGACAGAGCTAACTATGGCTACACCTTC. It is translated as CASSRDRANYGYTF.